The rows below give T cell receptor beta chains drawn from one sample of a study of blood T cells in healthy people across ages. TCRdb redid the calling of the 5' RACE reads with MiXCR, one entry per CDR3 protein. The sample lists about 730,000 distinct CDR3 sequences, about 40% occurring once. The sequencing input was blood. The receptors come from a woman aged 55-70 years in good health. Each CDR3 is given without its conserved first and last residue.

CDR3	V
ASSPGPYEKLF	TRBV7-6
ASSDAGTGGSYEQY	TRBV6-2/TRBV6-3
ATSRGLQPQH	TRBV15
ASSLAGIALYNAYEQY	TRBV7-2
ASSSPGTSVSYEQY	TRBV28
ASRRDRSYGYT	TRBV27
ATSDLFLQNNEQF	TRBV24-1
ASSYRQGRSYEQY	TRBV6-2/TRBV6-3
ATKGYYNEQF	TRBV24-1
ASSYSTGQAADTQY	TRBV6-5
ASSSTPAEVDYGYT	TRBV28
ASSSPGQRNQPQH	TRBV12-3/TRBV12-4
ASRTPGTSGNTGELF	TRBV6-1
SARGASSYNEQY	TRBV20-1
ASSVGGGGTSYNEQF	TRBV9
ASSQGGVGELF	TRBV3-1
SARGTGSETQY	TRBV20-1
ASRDRGDAQPQH	TRBV6-5
ASSLNLEVYEQY	TRBV4-1
ASSLAGGGEQY	TRBV7-9
ASGRQTGGPSNQPRH	TRBV6-2/TRBV6-3
SVLPGDRETQY	TRBV29-1
ASSYGQGEETQY	TRBV5-1
SAGSSGGCDTQY	TRBV20-1
ASQRTYGYT	TRBV2
ASSLAGVNEQF	TRBV6-6
ASSRKLAGGPGTQY	TRBV7-2
ASSRRLAGEYYNEQF	TRBV5-1
ASSKSPTSGIPFGTDTQY	TRBV21-1
ASSEYEEGHGYT	TRBV25-1